The present entry profiles one TCR beta chain with its context. These data are taken from a study of cytomegalovirus exposure and HLA in healthy donors. The germline CDR1 and CDR2 sequences are MDHEN and SYDVKM. Trimming removed 5 bases from V and 5 bases from J; junction bases left unmatched: 8. The length of the CDR3 is 15 residues. Some clones are missing from TCRdb's copy, which holds only in-frame ones; the method was immunoSEQ multiplex PCR. The repertoire consists of about 240,000 clones, with around nine tenths occurring once and the leading ten covering about 3%. The V and J genes are TRBV28 and TRBJ2-7; 11 nucleotides align to TRBD1. Sequenced sample: PBMCs. This receptor was identified in a man aged 18 to 29 in good health and CMV-seronegative. The CDR3 nucleotides read TGTGCCAGCAGTCAACCAGGACAGGGGGCAAACGAGCAGTACTTC. It yields the protein CASSQPGQGANEQYF.